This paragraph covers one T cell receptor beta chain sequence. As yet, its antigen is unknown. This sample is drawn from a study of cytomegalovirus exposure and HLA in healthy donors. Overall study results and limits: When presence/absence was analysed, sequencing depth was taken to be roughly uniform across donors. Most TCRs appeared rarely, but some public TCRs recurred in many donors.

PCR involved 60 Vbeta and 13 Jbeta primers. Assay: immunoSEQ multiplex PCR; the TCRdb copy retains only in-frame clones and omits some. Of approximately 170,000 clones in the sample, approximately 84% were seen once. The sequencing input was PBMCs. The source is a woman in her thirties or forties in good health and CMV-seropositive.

CDR3 loop: CASSPGGEEAFF. The CDR3 DNA reads as TGTGCCAGCTCACCAGGGGGCGAGGAAGCTTTCTTT. The V and J genes are TRBV18 and TRBJ1-1; D perhaps matches TRBD1 (6 bases). The V gene's germline CDR1 is KGHSH and CDR2 LQKENI. The V end was cut by 2 bases, the J end by 8 bases, with 9 bases between. The CDR3 spans 12 residues.